The 30 T cell receptor beta chains given below trace back to one sample, sequenced in a study of OX40 agonist ivuxolimab in advanced cancers. Clones were read by immunoSEQ multiplex PCR, and TCRdb kept only the in-frame ones, dropping some. The sample records some 86,000 clones, more than 90% being singletons. Sequences were derived from CD4+ or CD8+ T cells sorted from blood, sampled in a trial of the OX40 agonist ivuxolimab. The source of these receptors is an adult with an advanced solid tumor such as melanoma, head and neck, liver or kidney cancer.

J is TRBJ1-1 and V is TRBV9; TRBD1 matches 10 bases. Germline CDR1 is SGDLS and CDR2 is YYNGEE. The CDR3 runs to 15 residues. Trimming removed 0 bases from V and 5 bases from J; junction bases left unmatched: 4. The CDR3 sequence is CASSVEGQGFTEAFF. CDR3 DNA: TGTGCCAGCAGCGTAGAGGGACAGGGGTTTACTGAAGCTTTCTTT.

The chain employs TRBV28 and TRBJ1-1; D is possibly TRBD1 (6 bases). V lost 8 bases and J 7 bases, leaving 17 bases between the germline ends. The V gene's germline CDR1 is MDHEN and CDR2 SYDVKM. CDR3 size: 13 residues. The CDR3 bases are TGTGCCAGCTCCGAGGGGGGGAGGAATGAAGCTTTCTTT. Translation gives CASSEGGRNEAFF.

The chain joins TRBV5-1 to TRBJ2-7; 8 positions agree with TRBD1. The junction had 8 bases not matched to a gene; V was cut back by 0 bases and J by 0 bases. Per the germline V gene, CDR1 is SGHRS and CDR2 is YFSETQ. The CDR3 runs to 17 residues. The CDR3 protein is CASSLALTDRVSYEQYF. In DNA, the CDR3 is TGCGCCAGCAGCTTGGCCCTTACGGACAGGGTCTCCTACGAGCAGTACTTC. The full variable domain, its missing parts supplied by reference TRBV5-1 and TRBJ2-7, is KAGVTQTPRYLIKTRGQQVTLSCSPISGHRSVSWYQQTPGQGLQFLFEYFSETQRNKGNFPGRFSGRQFSNSRSEMNVSTLELGDSALYLCASSLALTDRVSYEQYFGPGTRLTVT.

This clone was detected only once. V and J are TRBV4-1 and TRBJ2-7; 12 bases align to TRBD2. This CDR3 spans 16 amino acids. V shed 0 bases, J shed 6 bases, and the junction held 6 bases outside the gene matches. CDR1 is MGHRA and CDR2 is YSYEKL in the germline V gene. CDR3 DNA sequence: TGCGCCAGCAGCCAAGAGAGGGGACTAGCGGGCGCCGAGCAGTACTTC. This sequence encodes CASSQERGLAGAEQYF.

This chain uses TRBV6-1 with TRBJ1-3; D not certain. The CDR3 is 14 amino acids. The germline CDR1 and CDR2 sequences are MNHNS and SASEGT. The V end was cut by 2 bases, the J end by 3 bases, with 8 bases between. The CDR3 reads CASSEPRYGNTIYF. The CDR3 DNA is TGTGCCAGCAGTGAACCCAGATATGGAAACACCATATATTTT.

The CDR3 here is CASGTGESYNEQFF. The CDR3 DNA follows: TGTGCCAGCGGGACAGGGGAGTCCTACAATGAGCAGTTCTTC. The chain couples TRBV9 to TRBJ2-1, with 10 bases aligning to TRBD1. Unmatched junction bases numbered 2, after V lost 7 bases and J lost 1 base. The CDR3 covers 14 residues. Germline lookup yields CDR1 SGDLS and CDR2 YYNGEE.

The rearrangement joins TRBV25-1 to TRBJ2-1, with TRBD2 identical over 13 bases. Germline V lookup: CDR1 MGHDK, CDR2 SYGVNS. The CDR3 sequence is 17 residues long. The ends lost 7 bases at V and 1 base at J; junction bases unmatched: 7. The DNA for the CDR3 is TGTGCCAGCAAAGAGACTAGCGGGAGGAGATCCTACAATGAGCAGTTCTTC. This sequence encodes CASKETSGRRSYNEQFF.

The rearrangement uses TRBV5-1 and TRBJ2-7; 8 bases map to TRBD1. CDR3 length: 14 residues. The V segment lost 6 bases and the J segment 4 bases; nucleotides outside the gene matches: 9. Germline CDR1 is SGHRS and CDR2 is YFSETQ. The CDR3 here is CASTDPRGQYEQYF. The DNA for the CDR3 is TGCGCCAGCACCGACCCCAGGGGGCAGTACGAGCAGTACTTC.

The gene calls are TRBV5-1 and TRBJ1-3; no definite D call. V lost 4 bases to trimming and J lost 2 bases, with 10 bases between them. The CDR3 covers 14 residues. Germline V lookup: CDR1 SGHRS, CDR2 YFSETQ. The CDR3 DNA reads TGCGCCAGCAGCCCGGTGACTGCTGGAAACACCATATATTTT. It specifies CASSPVTAGNTIYF.

The chain employs TRBV6-5 and TRBJ2-7; 10 bases are a match to TRBD1. Per the germline V gene, CDR1 is MNHEY and CDR2 is SVGAGI. The V segment lost 7 bases and the J segment 5 bases; nucleotides outside the gene matches: 8. This CDR3 is built from 14 residues. Here the CDR3 reads CASTRDRGVNEQYF. The CDR3 region has the DNA TGTGCCAGCACGCGGGACAGGGGAGTCAACGAGCAGTACTTC.

This chain uses TRBV5-1 with TRBJ2-3; 7 bases are shared with TRBD2. The CDR3 is 14 amino acids. The germline CDR1 and CDR2 sequences are SGHRS and YFSETQ. V shed 0 bases and J 4 bases; nucleotides not matched to a gene: 2. DNA for the CDR3: TGCGCCAGCAGCTTGGGACTAGCTTCAGATACGCAGTATTTT. Translating it yields CASSLGLASDTQYF.

The rearrangement joins TRBV27 to TRBJ2-2; weak D call: TRBD2 (6 bases). The CDR3 consists of 15 residues. CDR1 is MNHEY, CDR2 SMNVEV, per germline (reference sequence). Trimming took off 7 bases at V and 2 bases at J, with 14 bases between the two ends. The CDR3 spells CASMTRRENTGELFF. As DNA, the CDR3 is TGTGCCAGCATGACAAGGCGGGAAAACACCGGGGAGCTGTTTTTT.

This clone was seen only a few times. V gene TRBV11-1 combines with J gene TRBJ2-1, with TRBD2 as a possible D gene (5 bases). CDR1 and CDR2 (germline): SGHAT, FQDESV (reference sequence). Trimming removed 5 bases from V and 3 bases from J, with 8 bases in between. CDR3 length: 13 amino acids. CDR3 coding DNA: TGTGCCAGCAGCCTCGGACTCTACAATGAGCAGTTCTTC. It translates to CASSLGLYNEQFF.

The table lists this clone with a count of one. The chain employs TRBV28 and TRBJ1-2; TRBD1 might be the D (5 bases). The length of the CDR3 is 13 residues. Trimming took off 5 bases at V and 5 bases at J, with 12 bases between the two ends. Germline lookup yields CDR1 MDHEN and CDR2 SYDVKM. The CDR3 region is CASSNQGRYGYTF. The CDR3 DNA follows: TGTGCCAGCAGTAATCAGGGAAGGTATGGCTACACCTTC.

The V call is TRBV30, the J call TRBJ1-4, with D uncertain. Germline CDR1 is GTSNPN and CDR2 is SVGIG (reference sequence). The CDR3 runs to 14 residues. Trimming cost V 1 base and J 2 bases, with 8 bases left between them. CDR3 nucleotide sequence: TGTGCCTGGAGTGGGTCTTCTACTAATGAAAAACTGTTTTTT. It encodes CAWSGSSTNEKLFF.

This chain uses TRBV27 with TRBJ1-5, with D perhaps matching TRBD1 (5 bases). This CDR3 region has 15 residues. Trimming shortened V by 2 bases and J by 2 bases, and 10 bases separated the two germline ends. Germline loops: CDR1 MNHEY, CDR2 SMNVEV (reference sequence). The CDR3 coding sequence is TGTGCCAGCAGTTTAGGGGGAGGGCGCAATCAGCCCCAGCATTTT. It is translated as CASSLGGGRNQPQHF.

This rearrangement joins TRBV11-3 to TRBJ2-5; perhaps TRBD2 as D (6 bases). There are 13 residues in the CDR3. V shed 1 base and J shed 5 bases, with 8 bases lying between them. Germline CDR1 reads SGHNT; CDR2 reads YENEEA. The CDR3 spells CASSLAEGETQYF. The CDR3 nucleotides read TGTGCCAGCAGCTTAGCGGAGGGGGAGACCCAGTACTTC.

V is TRBV5-1 and J is TRBJ2-5; D is possibly TRBD1 (6 bases). V was pared by 6 bases and J by 1 base, with 13 bases between. CDR3 length: 14 residues. Germline V CDR1 and CDR2: SGHRS, YFSETQ. The CDR3 nucleotides read TGCGCCAGCAAGGGTATAGGGGGCCAAGAGACCCAGTACTTC. The encoded protein is CASKGIGGQETQYF.

This chain joins TRBV7-9 and TRBJ2-7; D is possibly TRBD1 (5 bases). The CDR3 sequence is 14 residues long. The V gene's germline CDR1 is SEHNR and CDR2 FQNEAQ (reference sequence). V lost 5 bases and J lost 4, with 15 bases in between. The CDR3 DNA follows: TGTGCCAGCAGCCCCCCGGGCAGACAGTACGAGCAGTACTTC. Protein sequence: CASSPPGRQYEQYF. Combining the CDR3 with reference TRBV7-9 and TRBJ2-7 gives the whole variable domain DTGVSQNPRHKITKRGQNVTFRCDPISEHNRLYWYRQTLGQGPEFLTYFQNEAQLEKSRLLSDRFSAERPKGSFSTLEIQRTEQGDSAMYLCASSPPGRQYEQYFGPGTRLTVT.

The chain links TRBV2 to TRBJ1-1, with D uncertain. The CDR3 sequence is 13 residues long. The germline gives CDR1 SNHLY, CDR2 FYNNEI. V lost 6 bases to trimming and J lost 0 bases, with 8 bases between them. Written as DNA, the CDR3 is TGTGCCAGCAGGGCCCGAGTGAACACTGAAGCTTTCTTT. Translated: CASRARVNTEAFF.

The chain employs TRBV19 and TRBJ2-6; the match to TRBD1 covers 10 bases. Germline assignment: CDR1 LNHDA and CDR2 SQIVND (reference sequence). J lost 3 bases, V lost 5 bases, and 7 bases had no gene match. The CDR3 is 17 residues long. DNA for the CDR3: TGTGCCAGTAGTTCCGGGACAGGGGTGAATGGGGCCAACGTCCTGACTTTC. Its protein is CASSSGTGVNGANVLTF.

This chain connects TRBV19 to TRBJ1-5, with D unclear. V was shortened by 9 bases and J by 6 bases, with 21 bases between the two germline ends. This CDR3 comprises 15 residues. Per the germline V gene, CDR1 is LNHDA and CDR2 is SQIVND (reference sequence). The CDR3 region has the DNA TGTGCCAGCTCCCTTTCAGGCCTCGTGGGTCAGCCCCAGCATTTT. As protein: CASSLSGLVGQPQHF.

The chain carries TRBV2 and TRBJ2-6; weak D call: TRBD1 (5 bases). Per germline, CDR1 SNHLY and CDR2 FYNNEI. The V end lost 4 bases, the J end lost 4 bases, and 8 bases lay between the germline ends. This CDR3 contains 14 residues. The CDR3 reads CASSAGYGANVLTF. CDR3 DNA sequence: TGTGCCAGCAGTGCAGGGTACGGGGCCAACGTCCTGACTTTC.

This chain uses TRBV28 with TRBJ2-1; 7 bases match TRBD2. With V trimmed by 3 bases and J by 3 bases, 2 bases remained unmatched. Germline loops: CDR1 MDHEN, CDR2 SYDVKM. The CDR3 is 14 residues long. CDR3 sequence reads: CASSLGGGYNEQFF. CDR3 coding DNA: TGTGCCAGCAGTTTGGGGGGGGGCTACAATGAGCAGTTCTTC.

The chain combines TRBV30 with TRBJ2-7, with D possibly being TRBD2 (7 bases). V lost 7 bases, J lost 0 bases, and 13 bases lay in between. The germline V gene has CDR1 GTSNPN and CDR2 SVGIG (reference sequence). The CDR3 extends over 13 amino acids. DNA for the CDR3: TGTGCCTTCCAAGGGGGGGCCTCCTACGAGCAGTACTTC. Its protein product is CAFQGGASYEQYF.

A single count supports this clone. This rearrangement joins TRBV7-3 to TRBJ2-1; 7 bases agree with TRBD2. Trimming removed 5 bases from V and 9 bases from J; junction bases left unmatched: 13. The V gene's germline CDR1 is SGHTA and CDR2 FQGTGA. This CDR3 has 15 residues. This CDR3 is CASSASGTTRGEQFF. DNA of the CDR3: TGTGCCAGCAGCGCCTCCGGGACTACCCGGGGTGAGCAGTTCTTC.

The CDR3 spells CASSSGAPSGNTIYF. CDR3 nucleotides: TGTGCCAGCAGTTCGGGGGCACCCTCTGGAAACACCATATATTTT. This sequence joins TRBV6-5 and TRBJ1-3; possible D gene TRBD1, 6 bases. Trimming stripped 4 bases from V and 0 bases from J, with 10 bases between. This CDR3 has 15 residues. Germline V gives CDR1 MNHEY, CDR2 SVGAGI.

The chain employs TRBV6-1 and TRBJ2-7; 7 bases are shared with TRBD1. The CDR3 is 12 amino acids. V shed 3 bases, J shed 8 bases, and the junction held 4 bases outside the gene matches. Germline V gene sequence: CDR1 MNHNS, CDR2 SASEGT. This chain's CDR3 is CASSEGTAKQYF. The CDR3 region has the DNA TGTGCCAGCAGTGAGGGGACAGCCAAGCAGTACTTC.

The rearrangement uses TRBV28 and TRBJ1-3; TRBD1 agrees at 8 bases. V shed 5 bases and J 1 base; nucleotides not matched to a gene: 4. CDR1 is MDHEN and CDR2 is SYDVKM in the germline V gene. The CDR3 is 15 amino acids. The CDR3 DNA follows: TGTGCCAGCAGTCCCTGGACAGGGTCTGGAAACACCATATATTTT. Translated: CASSPWTGSGNTIYF.

The chain is built from TRBV12-5 and TRBJ2-1; TRBD2 aligns across 9 bases. From germline, CDR1 is LGHNT and CDR2 FRNRAP. Trimming cost V 3 bases and J 2 bases; bases outside gene matches: 2. This CDR3 has 15 residues. The CDR3 here is CASGFVAGAYNEQFF. In nucleotides, the CDR3 is TGTGCTAGTGGTTTCGTAGCGGGAGCCTACAATGAGCAGTTCTTC.